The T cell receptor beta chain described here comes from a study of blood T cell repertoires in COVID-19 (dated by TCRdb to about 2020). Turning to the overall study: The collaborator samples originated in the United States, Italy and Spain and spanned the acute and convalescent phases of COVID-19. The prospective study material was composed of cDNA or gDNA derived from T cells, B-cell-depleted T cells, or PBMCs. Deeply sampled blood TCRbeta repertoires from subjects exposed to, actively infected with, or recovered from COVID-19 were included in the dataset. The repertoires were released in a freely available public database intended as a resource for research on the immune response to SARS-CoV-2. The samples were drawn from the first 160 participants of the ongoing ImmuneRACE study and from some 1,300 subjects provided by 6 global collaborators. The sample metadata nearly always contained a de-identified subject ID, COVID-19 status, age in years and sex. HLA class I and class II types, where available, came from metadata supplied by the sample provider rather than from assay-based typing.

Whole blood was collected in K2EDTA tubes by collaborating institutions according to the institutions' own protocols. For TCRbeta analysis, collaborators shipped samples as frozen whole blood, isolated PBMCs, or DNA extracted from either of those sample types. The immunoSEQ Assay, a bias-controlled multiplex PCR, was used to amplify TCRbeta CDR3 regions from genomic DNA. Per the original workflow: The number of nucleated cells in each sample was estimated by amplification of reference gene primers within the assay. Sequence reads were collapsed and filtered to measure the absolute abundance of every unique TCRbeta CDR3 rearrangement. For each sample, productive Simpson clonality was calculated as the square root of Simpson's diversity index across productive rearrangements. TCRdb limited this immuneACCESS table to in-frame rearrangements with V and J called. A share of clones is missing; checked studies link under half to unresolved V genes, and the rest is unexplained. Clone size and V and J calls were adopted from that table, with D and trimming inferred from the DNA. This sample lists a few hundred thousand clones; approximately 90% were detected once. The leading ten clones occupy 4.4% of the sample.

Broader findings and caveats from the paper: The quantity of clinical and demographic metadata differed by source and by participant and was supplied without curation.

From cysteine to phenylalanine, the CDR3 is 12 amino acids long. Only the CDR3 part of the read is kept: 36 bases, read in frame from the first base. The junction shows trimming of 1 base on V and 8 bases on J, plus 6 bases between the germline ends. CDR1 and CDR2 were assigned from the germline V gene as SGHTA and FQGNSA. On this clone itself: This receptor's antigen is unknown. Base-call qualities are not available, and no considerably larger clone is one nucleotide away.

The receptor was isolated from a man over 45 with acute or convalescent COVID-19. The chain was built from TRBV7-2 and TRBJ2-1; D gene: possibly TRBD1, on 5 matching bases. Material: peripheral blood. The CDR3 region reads CASSLEGYEQFF. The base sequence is TGTGCCAGCAGCTTAGAGGGGTATGAGCAGTTCTTC.